The subject of this entry is one T cell receptor (beta chain). What it binds is not known. The sample contains more than one DNA sequence encoding this CDR3. This specimen belongs to a study of shared clonotypes between healthy human individuals. On the study more broadly: Per donor, three plates held CD4 naive cells, three held CD4 memory, two held CD8 naive and one held CD8 memory. General study results and limits: Across a handful of donors, naive CD4 shared roughly 5.2%, naive CD8 under 4%, memory CD4 about 2.4%, memory CD8 about 0.4%. Naive subsets usually exceeded memory subsets in estimated richness. Among donors, clonotype sharing was expected to be affected by sequencing depth.

This table comes from immunoSEQ multiplex PCR, and its TCRdb copy is limited to in-frame clones, with some not included. Altogether some 2,000,000 clones are present, 90% to 96% being singletons, with the ten largest covering roughly 0.13%. This CDR3 contains 13 residues. V was cut by 5 bases and J by 0 bases, with 10 bases left in between. Germline V gene data show CDR1 as SQVTM and CDR2 as ANQGSEA. V gene TRBV29-1 combines with J gene TRBJ1-1; possibly TRBD1 for D (6 bases). Sequenced: naive CD4+ T cells sorted from blood. The subset here: CD45RA+ positively selected. The TCR sequence derives from a man younger than 35 in good health. For the CDR3, the DNA is TGCAGCGTTCGACAGGTTCTGAACACTGAAGCTTTCTTT. This sequence encodes CSVRQVLNTEAFF.